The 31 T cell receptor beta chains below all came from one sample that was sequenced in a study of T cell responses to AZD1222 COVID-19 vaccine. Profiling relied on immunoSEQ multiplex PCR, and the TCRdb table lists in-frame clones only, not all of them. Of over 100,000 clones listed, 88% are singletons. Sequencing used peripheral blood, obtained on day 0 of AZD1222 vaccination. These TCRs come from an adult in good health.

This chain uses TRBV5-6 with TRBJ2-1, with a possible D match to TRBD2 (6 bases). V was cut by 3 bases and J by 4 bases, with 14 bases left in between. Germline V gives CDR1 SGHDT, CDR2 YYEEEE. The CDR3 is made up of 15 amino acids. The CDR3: CASSSRRVGYNEQFF. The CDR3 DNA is TGTGCCAGCAGCTCGAGGAGGGTGGGGTACAATGAGCAGTTCTTC.

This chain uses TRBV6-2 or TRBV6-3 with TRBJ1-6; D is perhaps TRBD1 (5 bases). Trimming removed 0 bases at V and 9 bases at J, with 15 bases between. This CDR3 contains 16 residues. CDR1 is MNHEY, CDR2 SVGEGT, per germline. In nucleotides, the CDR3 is TGTGCCAGCAGTTACTCTACAGGCAGGTTCTCTTCACCCCTCCACTTT. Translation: CASSYSTGRFSSPLHF.

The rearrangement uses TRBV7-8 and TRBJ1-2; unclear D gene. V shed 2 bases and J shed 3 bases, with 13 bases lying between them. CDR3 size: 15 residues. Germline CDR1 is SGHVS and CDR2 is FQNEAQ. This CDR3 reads CASSLISEGYYGYTF. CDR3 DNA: TGTGCCAGCAGCTTAATCTCCGAGGGCTACTATGGCTACACCTTC.

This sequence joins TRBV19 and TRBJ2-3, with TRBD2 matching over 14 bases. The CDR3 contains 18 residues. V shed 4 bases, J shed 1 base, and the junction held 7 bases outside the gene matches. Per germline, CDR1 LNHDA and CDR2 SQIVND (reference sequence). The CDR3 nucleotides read TGTGCCAGTAGTACCGGACTAGCGGGAGGCCGGGGCACAGATACGCAGTATTTT. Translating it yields CASSTGLAGGRGTDTQYF.

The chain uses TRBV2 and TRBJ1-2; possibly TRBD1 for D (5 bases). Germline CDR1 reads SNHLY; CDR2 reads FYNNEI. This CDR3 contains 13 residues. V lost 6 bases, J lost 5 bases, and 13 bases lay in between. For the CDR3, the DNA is TGTGCCAGCAGACTTCGACAGCAATATGGCTACACCTTC. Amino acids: CASRLRQQYGYTF. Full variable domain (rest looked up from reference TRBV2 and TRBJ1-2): EPEVTQTPSHQVTQMGQEVILRCVPISNHLYFYWYRQILGQKVEFLVSFYNNEISEKSEIFDDQFSVERPDGSNFTLKIRSTKLEDSAMYFCASRLRQQYGYTFGSGTRLTVV.

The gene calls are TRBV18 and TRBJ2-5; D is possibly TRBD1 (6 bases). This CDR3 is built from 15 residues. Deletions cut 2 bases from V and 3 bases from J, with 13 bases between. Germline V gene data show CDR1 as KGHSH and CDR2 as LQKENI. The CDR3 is CASSPIQAGEETQYF. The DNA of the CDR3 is TGTGCCAGCTCACCAATCCAGGCAGGGGAAGAGACCCAGTACTTC.

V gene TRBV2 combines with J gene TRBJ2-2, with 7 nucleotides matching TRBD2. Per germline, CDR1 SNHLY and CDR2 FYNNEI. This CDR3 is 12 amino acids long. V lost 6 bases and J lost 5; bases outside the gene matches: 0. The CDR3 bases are TGTGCCAGCAGGGGGGGGACCGGGGAGCTGTTTTTT. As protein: CASRGGTGELFF.

The CDR3 here is CASSQITLAGKETQYF. CDR3 DNA sequence: TGTGCCAGCAGCCAAATAACACTAGCGGGGAAGGAGACCCAGTACTTC. This chain joins TRBV14 and TRBJ2-5, with 10 nucleotides matching TRBD2. J gave up 5 bases and V 2 bases, and 8 bases lay outside the gene matches. Germline CDR1 reads SGHDN; CDR2 reads FVKESK. CDR3 length equals 16 residues.

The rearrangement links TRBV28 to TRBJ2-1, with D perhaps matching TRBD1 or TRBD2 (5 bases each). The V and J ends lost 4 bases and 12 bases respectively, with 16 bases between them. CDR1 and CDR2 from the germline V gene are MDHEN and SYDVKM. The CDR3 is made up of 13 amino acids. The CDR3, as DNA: TGTGCCAGCAGTTCTGACAGCGTCCGGGGGCAGTTCTTC. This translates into CASSSDSVRGQFF.

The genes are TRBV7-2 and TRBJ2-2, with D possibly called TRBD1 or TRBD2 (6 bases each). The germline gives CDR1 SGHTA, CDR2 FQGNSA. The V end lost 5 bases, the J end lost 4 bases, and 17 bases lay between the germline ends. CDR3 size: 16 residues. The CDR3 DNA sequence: TGTGCCAGCAGCCCATGGCCACAGGGAGGCACCGGGGAGCTGTTTTTT. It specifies CASSPWPQGGTGELFF. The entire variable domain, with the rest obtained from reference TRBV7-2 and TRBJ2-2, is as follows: GAGVSQSPSNKVTEKGKDVELRCDPISGHTALYWYRQSLGQGLEFLIYFQGNSAPDKSGLPSDRFSAERTGGSVSTLTIQRTQQEDSAVYLCASSPWPQGGTGELFFGEGSRLTVL.

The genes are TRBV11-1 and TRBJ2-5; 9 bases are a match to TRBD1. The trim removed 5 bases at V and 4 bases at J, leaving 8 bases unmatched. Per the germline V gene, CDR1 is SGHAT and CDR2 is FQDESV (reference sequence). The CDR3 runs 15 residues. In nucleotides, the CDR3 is TGTGCCAGCAGCACCCCCTGGGACAGGGCAGAGACCCAGTACTTC. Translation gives CASSTPWDRAETQYF.

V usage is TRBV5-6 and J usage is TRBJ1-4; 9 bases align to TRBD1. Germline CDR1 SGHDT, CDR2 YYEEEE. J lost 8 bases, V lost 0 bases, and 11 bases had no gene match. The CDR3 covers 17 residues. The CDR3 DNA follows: TGTGCCAGCAGCTTGGAGCGGGGCCGACAGGGGGGAGAAAAACTGTTTTTT. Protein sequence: CASSLERGRQGGEKLFF. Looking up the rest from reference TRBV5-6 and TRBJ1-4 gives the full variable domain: DAGVTQSPTHLIKTRGQQVTLRCSPKSGHDTVSWYQQALGQGPQFIFQYYEEEERQRGNFPDRFSGHQFPNYSSELNVNALLLGDSALYLCASSLERGRQGGEKLFFGSGTQLSVL.

The DNA for the CDR3 is TGTGCCAGCAGAGGACAGGTTAACACTGAAGCTTTCTTT. Protein product: CASRGQVNTEAFF. The chain combines TRBV7-2 with TRBJ1-1; 7 bases agree with TRBD1. The J segment lost 2 bases and the V segment lost 6 bases, leaving 3 bases of the junction unmatched. This CDR3 spans 13 amino acids. Germline CDR1 SGHTA, CDR2 FQGNSA.

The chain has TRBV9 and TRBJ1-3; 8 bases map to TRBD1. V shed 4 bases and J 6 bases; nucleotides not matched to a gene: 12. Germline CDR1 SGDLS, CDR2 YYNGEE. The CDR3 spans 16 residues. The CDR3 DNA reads TGTGCCAGCAGCCATAATCAGGGGGCAGAGGTAAACACCATATATTTT. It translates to CASSHNQGAEVNTIYF.

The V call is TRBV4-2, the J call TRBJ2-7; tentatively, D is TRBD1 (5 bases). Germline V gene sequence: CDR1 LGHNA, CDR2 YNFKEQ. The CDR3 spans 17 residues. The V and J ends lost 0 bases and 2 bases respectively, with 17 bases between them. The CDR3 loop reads CASSQDLFQGVTYEQYF. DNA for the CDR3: TGTGCCAGCAGCCAAGATCTGTTCCAGGGCGTAACCTACGAGCAGTACTTC.

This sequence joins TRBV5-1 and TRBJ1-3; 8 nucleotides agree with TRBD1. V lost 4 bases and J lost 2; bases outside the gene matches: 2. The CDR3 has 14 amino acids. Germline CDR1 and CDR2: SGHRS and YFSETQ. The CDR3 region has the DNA TGCGCCAGCAGCCAGACAGGGGCTGGAAACACCATATATTTT. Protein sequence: CASSQTGAGNTIYF.

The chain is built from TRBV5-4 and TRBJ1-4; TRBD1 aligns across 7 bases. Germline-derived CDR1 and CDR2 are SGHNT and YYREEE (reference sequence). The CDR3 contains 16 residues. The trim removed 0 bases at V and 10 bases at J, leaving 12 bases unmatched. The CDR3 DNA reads TGTGCCAGCAGCTTGGGACAGGGAGGAGGTGGGGGAAAACTGTTTTTT. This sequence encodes CASSLGQGGGGGKLFF.

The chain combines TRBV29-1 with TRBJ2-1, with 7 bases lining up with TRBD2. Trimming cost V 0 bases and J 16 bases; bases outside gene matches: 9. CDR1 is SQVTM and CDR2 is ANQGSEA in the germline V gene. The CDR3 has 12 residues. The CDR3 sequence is CSVEDNGRIVFF. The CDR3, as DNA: TGCAGCGTTGAAGATAACGGGAGGATTGTATTCTTC.

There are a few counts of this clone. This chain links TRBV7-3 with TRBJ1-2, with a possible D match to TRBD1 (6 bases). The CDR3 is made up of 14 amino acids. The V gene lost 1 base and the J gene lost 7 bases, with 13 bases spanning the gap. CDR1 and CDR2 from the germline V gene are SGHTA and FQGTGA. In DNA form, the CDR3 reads TGTGCCAGCAGCTTAATCGGGGGGGCCCGTGGCTACACCTTC. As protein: CASSLIGGARGYTF. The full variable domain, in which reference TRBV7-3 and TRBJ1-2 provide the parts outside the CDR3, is GAGVSQTPSNKVTEKGKYVELRCDPISGHTALYWYRQSLGQGPEFLIYFQGTGAADDSGLPNDRFFAVRPEGSVSTLKIQRTERGDSAVYLCASSLIGGARGYTFGSGTRLTVV.

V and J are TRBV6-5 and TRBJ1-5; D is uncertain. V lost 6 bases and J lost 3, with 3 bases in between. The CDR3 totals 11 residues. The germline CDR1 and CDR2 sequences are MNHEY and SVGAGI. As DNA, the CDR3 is TGTGCCAGCAGGCTCAATCAGCCCCAGCATTTT. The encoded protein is CASRLNQPQHF.

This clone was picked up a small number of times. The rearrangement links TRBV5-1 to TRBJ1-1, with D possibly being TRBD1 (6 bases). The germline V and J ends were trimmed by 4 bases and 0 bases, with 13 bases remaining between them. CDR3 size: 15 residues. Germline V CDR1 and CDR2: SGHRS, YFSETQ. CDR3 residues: CASSRLGGMNTEAFF. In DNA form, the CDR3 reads TGCGCCAGCAGCCGACTGGGGGGCATGAACACTGAAGCTTTCTTT.

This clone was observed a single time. The DNA for the CDR3 is TGTGCCAGCAGCTTATGGCGGAACACTGAAGCTTTCTTT. Protein product: CASSLWRNTEAFF. This rearrangement joins TRBV7-3 to TRBJ1-1; D call uncertain. CDR3 length: 13 residues. Germline loops: CDR1 SGHTA, CDR2 FQGTGA. V lost 2 bases, J lost 1 base, and 5 bases lay in between.

CDR3 DNA sequence: TGTGCCACCAGCGAAACAGGGTATAATTCACCCCTCCACTTT. This sequence encodes CATSETGYNSPLHF. The V call is TRBV24-1, the J call TRBJ1-6; tentatively, D is TRBD1 (6 bases). Trimming took 7 bases from V and 4 from J, leaving 10 bases between them. CDR1 is KGHDR and CDR2 is SFDVKD in the germline V gene. The CDR3 totals 14 residues.

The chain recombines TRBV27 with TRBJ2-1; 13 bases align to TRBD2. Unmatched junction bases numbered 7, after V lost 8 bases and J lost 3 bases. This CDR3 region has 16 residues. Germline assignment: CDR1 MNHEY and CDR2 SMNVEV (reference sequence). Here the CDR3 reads CASYGLAGEYYNEQFF. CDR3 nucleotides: TGTGCCAGCTACGGACTAGCGGGGGAGTACTACAATGAGCAGTTCTTC.

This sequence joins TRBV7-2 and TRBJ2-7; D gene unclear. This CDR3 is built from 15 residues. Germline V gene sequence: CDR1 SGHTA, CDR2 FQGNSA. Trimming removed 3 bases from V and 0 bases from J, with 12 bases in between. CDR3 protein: CASSFNGYGSYEQYF. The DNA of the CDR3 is TGTGCCAGCAGCTTCAATGGGTACGGCTCCTACGAGCAGTACTTC.

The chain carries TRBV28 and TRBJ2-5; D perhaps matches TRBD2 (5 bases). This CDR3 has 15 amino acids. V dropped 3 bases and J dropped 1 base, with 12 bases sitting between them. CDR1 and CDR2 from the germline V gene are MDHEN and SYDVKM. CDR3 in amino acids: CASSLDSGFQETQYF. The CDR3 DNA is TGTGCCAGCAGTTTGGATTCGGGATTCCAAGAGACCCAGTACTTC. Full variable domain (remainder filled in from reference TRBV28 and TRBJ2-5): DVKVTQSSRYLVKRTGEKVFLECVQDMDHENMFWYRQDPGLGLRLIYFSYDVKMKEKGDIPEGYSVSREKKERFSLILESASTNQTSMYLCASSLDSGFQETQYFGPGTRLLVL.

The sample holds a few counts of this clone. The CDR3 region is CASSYSGGSPDTQYF. The CDR3 coding sequence is TGTGCCAGCAGTTACTCGGGCGGGAGCCCAGATACGCAGTATTTT. V gene TRBV6-5 combines with J gene TRBJ2-3; 7 bases agree with TRBD2. The CDR3 runs 15 residues. The V gene's germline CDR1 is MNHEY and CDR2 SVGAGI. J lost 4 bases, V lost 0 bases, and 4 bases had no gene match.

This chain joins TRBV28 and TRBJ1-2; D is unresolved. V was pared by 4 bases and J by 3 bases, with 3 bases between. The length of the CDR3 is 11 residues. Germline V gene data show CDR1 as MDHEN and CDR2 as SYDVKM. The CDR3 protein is CASSYYYGYTF. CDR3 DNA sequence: TGTGCCAGCAGTTACTACTATGGCTACACCTTC.

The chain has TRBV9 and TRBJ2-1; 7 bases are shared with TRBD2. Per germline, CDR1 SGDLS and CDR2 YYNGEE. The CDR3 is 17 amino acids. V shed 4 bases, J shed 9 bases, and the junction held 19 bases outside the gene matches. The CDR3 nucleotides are TGTGCCAGCAGCCCCTCGATTCGTCGGGGAGGGCCAAGTGAGCAGTTCTTC. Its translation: CASSPSIRRGGPSEQFF.

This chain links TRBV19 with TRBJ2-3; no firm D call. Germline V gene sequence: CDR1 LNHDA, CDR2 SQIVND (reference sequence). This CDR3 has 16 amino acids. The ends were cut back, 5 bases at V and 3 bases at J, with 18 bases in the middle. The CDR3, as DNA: TGTGCCAGTAGTTCCTGGGCAGCCGGAAGGACAGATACGCAGTATTTT. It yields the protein CASSSWAAGRTDTQYF. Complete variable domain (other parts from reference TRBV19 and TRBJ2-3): DGGITQSPKYLFRKEGQNVTLSCEQNLNHDAMYWYRQDPGQGLRLIYYSQIVNDFQKGDIAEGYSVSREKKESFPLTVTSAQKNPTAFYLCASSSWAAGRTDTQYFGPGTRLTVL.

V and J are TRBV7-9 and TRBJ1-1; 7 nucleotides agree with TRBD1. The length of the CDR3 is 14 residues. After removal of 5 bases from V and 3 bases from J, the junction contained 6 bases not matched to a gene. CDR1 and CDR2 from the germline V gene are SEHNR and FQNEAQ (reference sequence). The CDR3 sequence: CASSPDRAYTEAFF. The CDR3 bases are TGTGCCAGCAGCCCCGACAGGGCCTACACTGAAGCTTTCTTT.